This TCR beta chain came from a study of blood T cells in healthy people across ages. This clonotype came up a few times. Germline CDR1 is SGHVS and CDR2 is FNYEAQ. The CDR3 has 13 amino acids. The V gene lost 5 bases and the J gene lost 2 bases, with 6 bases spanning the gap. Using a J-beta primer mix together with a sample-barcoded 5' primer, a second PCR was run for roughly 6 to 11 cycles. TCRdb redid the calling of the 5' RACE reads with MiXCR, one entry per CDR3 protein. There are approximately 900,000 distinct CDR3 sequences in the sample; 25% to 30% occur only once, and roughly 10% lies in the top ten. There were at least 5.5 micrograms of total RNA extracted from every sample. This sample was shared with a second study, whose subject was T cells of mothers and their children.

The rearrangement links TRBV7-6 to TRBJ2-2; D remains unclear. The sequence came from a woman aged 40 to 49 in good health. Material: blood. The CDR3 here is CASSRSNTGELFF. The CDR3 DNA reads as TGTGCCAGCAGCCGATCCAACACCGGGGAGCTGTTTTTT.